This T cell receptor (beta chain) was captured in a study of long-term antiretroviral therapy in people with HIV. Whole-study results and caveats: When set beside controls, HIV repertoires had CDR3 length ranges that were narrower.

Samples were assayed with immunoSEQ v3.0 at survey level. The repertoire was sequenced with immunoSEQ multiplex PCR; TCRdb's copy has only in-frame clones and lacks some. The data contain more than 15,000 clones, 80% to 90% of them singletons. With regard to this clone: The antigen remains undetermined.

The germline CDR1 and CDR2 sequences are SGDLS and YYNGEE. The CDR3 spans 15 residues. Trimming pared 5 bases from V and 8 bases from J, leaving 17 bases between. This receptor was identified in a man aged 18 to 35 with HIV. This sequence joins TRBV9 and TRBJ1-6; D is perhaps TRBD1 (5 bases). The sequencing here drew on unsorted PBMCs, taken 0.3 years after starting antiretroviral therapy. The DNA for the CDR3 is TGTGCCAGCAGTCTTTCCCGGGACCCGGATTCACCCCTCCACTTT. Translating it yields CASSLSRDPDSPLHF. The full variable domain, in which reference TRBV9 and TRBJ1-6 provide the parts outside the CDR3, is DSGVTQTPKHLITATGQRVTLRCSPRSGDLSVYWYQQSLDQGLQFLIQYYNGEERAKGNILERFSAQQFPDLHSELNLSSLELGDSALYFCASSLSRDPDSPLHFGNGTRLTVT.